This T cell receptor beta chain was captured by sequencing in a study of CD8+ T cells in alopecia areata. Background on the study: Tofacitinib therapy lasting 6 to 18 months was followed by 6 months off drug. Treated patients were scored for severity by percent of scalp affected.

This clone has only one observation. Its specificity is not known. Extraction of RNA preceded its reverse transcription into cDNA, which served as the sequencing template. Profiled with immunoSEQ multiplex PCR; TCRdb holds only in-frame clones, not every one. The table shows around 180,000 clones, with around 60% occurring only once. This sample's treatment: oral pan-JAK inhibitor, 5-10 mg twice daily. Findings of the study overall: Unlike in mice, where it was clearer, TCR sharing across patients was less clear, possibly HLA-related. Especially in alopecia totalis/universalis, lesional scalp showed greater clonality than normal scalp did.

This CDR3 contains 15 residues. CDR1 SGHTA and CDR2 FQGTGA come from the germline V gene. V lost 5 bases, J lost 4 bases, and 15 bases lay in between. The sequences come from CD4+ T cells sorted from blood, collected around week 50, from a patient treated with tofacitinib. The genes are TRBV7-3 and TRBJ2-1, with unresolved D. The sequence was obtained from a human donor with alopecia areata. The DNA for the CDR3 is TGTGCCAGCAGCCCGGTTGGGCGGCTGTACAATGAGCAGTTCTTC. This gives the protein CASSPVGRLYNEQFF.